Following are 8 T cell receptor beta chains from one sample sequenced in a study of T cells of healthy individuals. TCRdb recomputed calls from the 5' RACE reads with MiXCR, one row per CDR3 protein. The sample lists around 63,000 distinct CDR3 sequences, around 15% occurring once. The receptors shown here come from a human donor in good health.

This clonotype was counted between two and nine times. This chain uses TRBV4-1 with TRBJ2-2; D remains ambiguous. Germline lookup yields CDR1 MGHRA and CDR2 YSYEKL. This CDR3 is built from 18 residues. V was cut by 0 bases and J by 0 bases, with 14 bases left in between. CDR3 nucleotides: TGCGCCAGCAGCCAAGATGGGATGAGTTACGCGAACACCGGGGAGCTGTTTTTT. Translating gives CASSQDGMSYANTGELFF.

This clonotype has ten or more counts. The chain joins TRBV7-2 to TRBJ2-6; D is undetermined. Germline CDR1 is SGHTA and CDR2 is FQGNSA. V was pared by 5 bases and J by 0 bases, with 14 bases between. The CDR3 covers 17 residues. CDR3 DNA: TGTGCCAGCAGCCCGAGTATCGGAAACTCTGGGGCCAACGTCCTGACTTTC. This sequence encodes CASSPSIGNSGANVLTF.

The V and J genes are TRBV7-9 and TRBJ1-1; 9 nucleotides agree with TRBD1. After removal of 7 bases from V and 4 bases from J, the junction contained 7 bases not matched to a gene. In germline, CDR1 is SEHNR, CDR2 FQNEAQ (reference sequence). The CDR3 has 14 amino acids. The CDR3 spells CASNHLQGATEAFF. CDR3 coding DNA: TGTGCCAGCAACCACCTACAGGGGGCCACTGAAGCTTTCTTT.

The V and J genes are TRBV3-1 and TRBJ2-3; 7 nucleotides align to TRBD2. Germline values: CDR1 LGHDT, CDR2 YNNKEL (reference sequence). V was pared by 4 bases and J by 0 bases, with 4 bases of the junction left unmatched. This CDR3 contains 15 residues. The CDR3 bases are TGTGCCAGCAGCCTTGGCGGGGGTAGCACAGATACGCAGTATTTT. Translated: CASSLGGGSTDTQYF.

V gene TRBV19 combines with J gene TRBJ1-1, with D possibly matching TRBD1 (5 bases). Germline-derived CDR1 and CDR2 are LNHDA and SQIVND (reference sequence). The V and J ends lost 7 bases and 7 bases respectively, with 22 bases between them. This CDR3 is built from 15 residues. The CDR3 is CASNLYGTSIIEAFF. CDR3 sequence (DNA): TGTGCCAGTAATCTGTACGGGACCTCGATTATTGAAGCTTTCTTT.

This clonotype was observed once. A much larger clone differs by one base, so this may be a read error. The J gene is TRBJ2-3, the V gene TRBV4-2, with D perhaps TRBD2 (5 bases). Germline V gene data show CDR1 as LGHNA and CDR2 as YNFKEQ. V was cut by 0 bases and J by 4 bases, with 14 bases left in between. The CDR3 is made up of 16 amino acids. CDR3 region: CASSQEVGAVSDTQYF. The CDR3 region has the DNA TGTGCCAGCAGCCAAGAAGTGGGAGCGGTCTCAGATACGCAGTATTTT.

This clonotype was counted ten times or more. This chain's CDR3 is CASKAGGTDTQYF. The DNA for the CDR3 is TGTGCCAGCAAGGCAGGGGGCACAGATACGCAGTATTTT. The J gene is TRBJ2-3, the V gene TRBV6-4; tentative D call: TRBD1 (6 bases). The ends were cut back, 7 bases at V and 1 base at J, with 9 bases in the middle. The CDR3 is made up of 13 amino acids. The germline V gene has CDR1 MRHNA and CDR2 SNTAGT.

This clonotype has ten or more counts. This rearrangement joins TRBV29-1 to TRBJ1-1; a possible D gene is TRBD1 (5 bases). Germline V gives CDR1 SQVTM, CDR2 ANQGSEA. This CDR3 is 11 amino acids long. V shed 4 bases and J shed 4 bases, with 7 bases lying between them. The CDR3 region is CSVVRATEAFF. For the CDR3, the DNA is TGCAGCGTTGTCAGGGCCACTGAAGCTTTCTTT.